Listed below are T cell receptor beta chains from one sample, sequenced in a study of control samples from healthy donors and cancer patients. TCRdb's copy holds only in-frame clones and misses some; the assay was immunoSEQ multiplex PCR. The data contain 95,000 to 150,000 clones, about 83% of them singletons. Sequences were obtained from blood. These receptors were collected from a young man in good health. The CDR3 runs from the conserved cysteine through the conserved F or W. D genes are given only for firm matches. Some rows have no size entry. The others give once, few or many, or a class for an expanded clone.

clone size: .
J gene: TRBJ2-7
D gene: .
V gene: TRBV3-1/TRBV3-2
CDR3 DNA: TGTGCCAGCAGCCAAGGGGCGCCGGGGGAGCAGTACTTC
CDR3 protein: CASSQGAPGEQYF

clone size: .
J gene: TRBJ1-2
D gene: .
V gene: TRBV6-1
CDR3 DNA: TGTGCCAGCAGTGAACTGGGTTCTAACTATGGCTACACCTTC
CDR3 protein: CASSELGSNYGYTF

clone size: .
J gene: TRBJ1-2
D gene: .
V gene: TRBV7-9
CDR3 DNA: TGTGCCAGCAGCTTAGCAGTAGGACAGTTCTATGGCTACACCTTC
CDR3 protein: CASSLAVGQFYGYTF

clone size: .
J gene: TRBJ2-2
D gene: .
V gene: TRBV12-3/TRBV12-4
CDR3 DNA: TGTGCCAGCAGTTTTCACTCCGGGGAGCTGTTTTTT
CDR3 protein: CASSFHSGELFF

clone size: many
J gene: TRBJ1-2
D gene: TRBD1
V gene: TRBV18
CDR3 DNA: TGTGCCAGCTCACCGTTCCGACAGGGACATGGCTACACCTTC
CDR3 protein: CASSPFRQGHGYTF

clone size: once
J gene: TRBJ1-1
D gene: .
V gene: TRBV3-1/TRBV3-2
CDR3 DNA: TGTGCCAGCAGCTATTCAGAGGGTCGTGATCTTGAAGCTTTCTTT
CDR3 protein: CASSYSEGRDLEAFF

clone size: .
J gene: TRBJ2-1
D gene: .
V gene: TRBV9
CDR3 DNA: TGTGCCAGCAGCCCTAAGGACCTATACAATGAGCAGTTCTTC
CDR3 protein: CASSPKDLYNEQFF

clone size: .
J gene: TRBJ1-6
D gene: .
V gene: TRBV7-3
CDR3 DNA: TGTGCCAGCAGCCCCCAACCCCAGGGTAGAGGTTCACCCCTCCACTTT
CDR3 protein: CASSPQPQGRGSPLHF

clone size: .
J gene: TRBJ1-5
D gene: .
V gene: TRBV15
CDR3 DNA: TGTGCCACCAGCAGAGGGGGGGGGCGGCAGCCCCAGCATTTT
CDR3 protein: CATSRGGGRQPQHF

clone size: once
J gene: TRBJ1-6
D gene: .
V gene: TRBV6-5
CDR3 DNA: TGTGCCAGCAGTTACATGATAGGCACAGAAAATTCACCCCTCCACTTT
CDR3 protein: CASSYMIGTENSPLHF

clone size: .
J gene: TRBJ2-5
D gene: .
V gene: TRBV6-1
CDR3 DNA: TGTGCCAGCAGTGAACAGGGAGGAGAGACCCAGTACTTC
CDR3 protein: CASSEQGGETQYF

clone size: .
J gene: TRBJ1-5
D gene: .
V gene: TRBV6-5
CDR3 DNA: TGTGCCAGCAGCCGGGATGGGAGCCAGCCCCAGCATTTT
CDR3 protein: CASSRDGSQPQHF

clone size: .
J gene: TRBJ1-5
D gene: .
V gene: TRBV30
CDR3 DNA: TGTGCCTGGACCGGCGGTCCCAATCAGCCCCAGCATTTT
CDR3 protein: CAWTGGPNQPQHF

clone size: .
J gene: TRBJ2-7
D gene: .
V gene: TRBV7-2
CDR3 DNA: TGTGCCAGCAGTTCGCTCGAGGGCTACGAGCAGTACTTC
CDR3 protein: CASSSLEGYEQYF

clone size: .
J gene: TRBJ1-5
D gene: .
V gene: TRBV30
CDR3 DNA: TGTGCCTGGGGACCTACAGGGCTCCATCAGCCCCAGCATTTT
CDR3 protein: CAWGPTGLHQPQHF

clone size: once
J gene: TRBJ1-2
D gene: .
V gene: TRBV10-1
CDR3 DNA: TGCGCCAGCAGTGCCGACAAGCAGGGTGGCTACACCTTC
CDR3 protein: CASSADKQGGYTF

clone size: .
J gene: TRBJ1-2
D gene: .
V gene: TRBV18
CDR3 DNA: TGTGCCAGCTCACCACAGTCCAGGGCGCTCGGCTACACCTTC
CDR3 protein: CASSPQSRALGYTF

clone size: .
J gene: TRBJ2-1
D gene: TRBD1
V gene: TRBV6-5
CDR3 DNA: TGTGCCAGCAGGGTTCAGGGACAGGGGCATGAGCAGTTCTTC
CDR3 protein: CASRVQGQGHEQFF